This T cell receptor beta chain emerged from a study of persistence of HIV-infected CD4 T cells. About the research overall: Donors had been on suppressive ART for a median of roughly 8 years. Up to roughly 180 mL blood was drawn at multiple time points; a couple of donors had single-time leukapheresis.

Details on this clone: Its target is not known.

The libraries were made with immunoSEQ version 4 in survey mode. Each sample used up to about 1 ug genomic DNA diluted to around 10 ng/uL. Profiling relied on immunoSEQ multiplex PCR, and the TCRdb table lists in-frame clones only, not all of them. Altogether fewer than 35,000 clones are present, around 82% being singletons, with the ten largest covering roughly 0.9%. Cells were stimulated with CMV-infected fibroblast lysates at 8 to 10 ug/mL. Sorted nonresponding memory CD4+ T cells were CD40L-negative, CD69-negative, CD45RO-high. General study results and limits: Antigen-responding cells were enriched for degenerate expanded CDR3beta sequences.

The receptor was isolated from an adult man with HIV who was CMV-seropositive. Source: CD4+ T cells sorted from PBMCs after roughly 17-hour stimulation, taken from a patient who received antiretroviral therapy.

CDR3 DNA: TGTGCCAGCAGCTCCCCGCGACTAGCTATCGCAGATACGCAGTATTTT. Residues: CASSSPRLAIADTQYF. This chain joins TRBV7-9 and TRBJ2-3, with TRBD2 matching 7 bases. Germline-derived CDR1 and CDR2 are SEHNR and FQNEAQ (reference sequence). V trimming: 4 bases; J trimming: 4 bases; junction bases outside the gene matches: 11. The CDR3 length is 16 residues.